This T cell receptor (beta chain) is from a study of PD-1 blockade in classical Hodgkin lymphoma. Study-wide results and caveats: Baseline TCR diversity was reportedly lower in newly diagnosed patients than healthy donors.

Profiling relied on immunoSEQ multiplex PCR, and the TCRdb table lists in-frame clones only, not all of them. The sample has tens of thousands of clones, roughly 87% seen once. With regard to this clone: Its specificity is unknown.

V was cut by 1 base and J by 13 bases, with 11 bases left in between. Germline loops: CDR1 GTSNPN, CDR2 SVGIG (reference sequence). The CDR3 runs to 11 residues. Each patient relapsed following autologous stem cell transplantation, and prior brentuximab vedotin exposure differed. J is TRBJ2-1 and V is TRBV30; tentative D call: TRBD2 (5 bases). Here the sequenced sample was peripheral blood mononuclear cells (PBMCs), taken before the second cycle of nivolumab. This TCR derives from a human donor with classical Hodgkin lymphoma. In DNA form, the CDR3 reads TGTGCCTGGAGTGAGTTAGGAGGACAGTTCTTC. It yields the protein CAWSELGGQFF.